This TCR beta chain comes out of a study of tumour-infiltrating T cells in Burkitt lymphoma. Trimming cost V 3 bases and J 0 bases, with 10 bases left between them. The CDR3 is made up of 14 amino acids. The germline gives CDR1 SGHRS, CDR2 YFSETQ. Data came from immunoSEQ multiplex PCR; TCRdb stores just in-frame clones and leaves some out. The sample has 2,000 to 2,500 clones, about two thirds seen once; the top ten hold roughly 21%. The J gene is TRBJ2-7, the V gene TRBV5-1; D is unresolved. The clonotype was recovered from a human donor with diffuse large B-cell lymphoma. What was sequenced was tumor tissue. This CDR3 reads CASSYLGPSYEQYF. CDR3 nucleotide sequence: TGCGCCAGCAGCTATCTCGGGCCCTCCTACGAGCAGTACTTC.